This T cell receptor (beta chain) came from a study of blood T cell repertoires in COVID-19. Study-wide background: Nucleic acid was either cDNA or gDNA, and it came from T cells, B-cell-depleted T cells, or PBMCs.

The CDR3 has 13 amino acids. The ends lost 5 bases at V and 11 bases at J; junction bases unmatched: 11. Germline assignment: CDR1 SGHTA and CDR2 FQGNSA. In the authors' methods: Amplified reference gene primers provided the basis for estimating nucleated cell counts. Data came from immunoSEQ multiplex PCR; TCRdb stores just in-frame clones and leaves some out. Clonal size and the V and J genes are those of that table, whereas D and trimming came from the DNA. The sample includes 200,000 to 300,000 clones, roughly nine tenths seen only once; the top ten take around 1.6%. The chain employs TRBV7-2 and TRBJ1-1; TRBD1 aligns across 7 bases. The sequencing sample was made of peripheral blood. This clonotype was obtained from a woman in her fifties or sixties who had recovered from COVID-19. The chain's CDR3 is CASSPTGARDAFF. As DNA, the CDR3 is TGTGCCAGCAGCCCAACAGGGGCTCGGGATGCTTTCTTT.